This T cell receptor (beta chain) is from a study of glioma-infiltrating T cells. The CDR3 is made up of 14 amino acids. Trimming stripped 6 bases from V and 3 bases from J, with 17 bases between. Germline CDR1 is SQVTM and CDR2 is ANQGSEA. Amplification of TCR alpha and beta CDR3 regions from RNA used iRepertoire nested multiplex PCR. Input was roughly 85-450 ng of tissue mRNA or PBMC total RNA. TCRdb ran MiXCR on the multiplex PCR reads and lists one entry per CDR3 protein. The table shows about 93,000 distinct CDR3 sequences, with around 42% occurring only once. Of note for this clonotype: Its antigen is not known.

Study results and caveats: CDR3 overlap between tissue and blood was very small. Gliomas, especially low-grade, showed above-expected tissue-blood divergence; non-neoplastic patients showed below.

The chain combines TRBV29-1 with TRBJ1-2; weak D call: TRBD1 (6 bases). The source is a human donor with low-grade glioma or glioblastoma, undergoing nonglioma brain surgery, or in good health (not recorded which). Material: glioma tissue, nonneoplastic brain tissue, or PBMCs (not recorded which). CDR3 DNA: TGCAGCGTGGGGGGGGGGGGCAACGACTATGGCTACACCTTC. Translation: CSVGGGGNDYGYTF. Drawing the rest from reference TRBV29-1 and TRBJ1-2, the complete variable domain is SAVISQKPSRDICQRGTSLTIQCQVDSQVTMMFWYRQQPGQSLTLIATANQGSEATYESGFVIDKFPISRPNLTFSTLTVSNMSPEDSSIYLCSVGGGGNDYGYTFGSGTRLTVV.